Reported below is one T cell receptor (beta chain). Its cognate antigen is unknown. Germline CDR1 MNHNS, CDR2 SASEGT. The V segment lost 5 bases and the J segment 9 bases; nucleotides outside the gene matches: 9. The CDR3 has 15 residues. The PCR was carried out with 60 Vbeta primers and 13 Jbeta primers. Libraries were prepared by immunoSEQ multiplex PCR; TCRdb keeps only in-frame clonotypes and omits some of them. The sample consists of roughly 240,000 clones, over 75% of them appearing once. This sample is part of a study of cytomegalovirus exposure and HLA in healthy donors. Whole-study findings and limits: Follow-up analysis later connected one missense variant in DCLRE1C with trimming of TCR beta V- and J-genes.

The clonotype was recovered from a boy between 10 and 17 years old in good health and CMV-seronegative. This sequence joins TRBV6-1 and TRBJ1-6, with TRBD1 identical over 8 bases. Input material: PBMCs. For the CDR3, the DNA is TGTGCCAGCAGTCCCCCCCGGACAGGGACTTCACCCCTCCACTTT. This encodes CASSPPRTGTSPLHF.